Sequencing of this TCR beta chain was carried out in a study of T-cell memory formation after mild COVID-19. For the study at large: TCR clustering was largely donor specific.

With regard to this clonotype: No antigen is known for it.

Overall study results and limits: While clones contracting from day 15 to 85 were balanced between CD4 and CD8, later expanders leaned CD4+. Pre-infection memory contained some responding clones, which suggested that cross-reactive memory had joined. SARS-CoV-2 specificity of second-wave clones peaking day 37 was unconfirmed.

TCRdb redid the calling of the 5' RACE reads with MiXCR, one entry per CDR3 protein. The sample records over 300,000 distinct CDR3 sequences, roughly 19% being singletons. The J segment lost 8 bases and the V segment lost 0 bases, leaving 6 bases of the junction unmatched. CDR1 and CDR2 (germline): SGHVS, FNYEAQ. The CDR3 covers 15 residues. Input material: PBMCs or a T cell subset sorted from them (not recorded which). The sequence was obtained from a man aged 18 to 29 who had mild COVID-19 (a few samples of this study predate the infection). Cell type and time point are not known. The chain has TRBV7-6 and TRBJ2-1, with 8 bases matching TRBD1. CDR3 protein: CASSLAVQGAYEQFF. The CDR3 nucleotides read TGTGCCAGCAGCTTAGCTGTGCAGGGGGCATATGAGCAGTTCTTC.